These 12 T cell receptor beta chains came from one sample sequenced in a study of blood T cell repertoires in COVID-19. Only in-frame clones appear in the TCRdb table, and some are missing; sequencing was by immunoSEQ multiplex PCR. The table records 20,000 to 30,000 clones, more than 90% of them present only once. Sequencing used peripheral blood. The source is a human donor in a cohort sampled during active COVID-19.

This clone was picked up a small number of times. The chain employs TRBV30 and TRBJ1-2; 7 positions agree with TRBD1. From germline, CDR1 is GTSNPN and CDR2 SVGIG (reference sequence). V lost 4 bases to trimming and J lost 4 bases; unmatched junction nucleotides: 6. The CDR3 length is 13 residues. The CDR3 sequence is CAWTLRGIYGYTF. The DNA for the CDR3 is TGTGCCTGGACCCTCAGGGGGATCTATGGCTACACCTTC.

The V gene is TRBV7-2, the J gene TRBJ2-5; possibly TRBD2 for D (6 bases). Germline V lookup: CDR1 SGHTA, CDR2 FQGNSA. This CDR3 contains 14 residues. Trimming pared 4 bases from V and 1 base from J, leaving 10 bases between. The CDR3 DNA reads as TGTGCCAGCAGCTCACCGGGACTCCAAGAGACCCAGTACTTC. It specifies CASSSPGLQETQYF.

V and J are TRBV5-1 and TRBJ2-5; 8 bases align to TRBD2. The CDR3 sequence is 16 residues long. Germline CDR1 and CDR2: SGHRS and YFSETQ. Unmatched junction bases numbered 5, after V lost 0 bases and J lost 1 base. The CDR3 region has the DNA TGCGCCAGCAGCTTGGGTAGCGGGGCTACCCAAGAGACCCAGTACTTC. This gives the protein CASSLGSGATQETQYF.

On this clone itself: The germline gene is not matched at one end of the junction; a read error may be the cause. The rearrangement uses TRBV6-5 and TRBJ1-1; D call uncertain. The CDR3 has 13 residues. Germline V gene lookup returns CDR1 MNHEY and CDR2 SVGAGI. The CDR3 region is CASRSYLKTEAFF. For the CDR3, the DNA is TGTGCCAGCAGGTCCTATTTGAAAACTGAAGCTTTCTTT.

The chain couples TRBV19 to TRBJ1-6; TRBD1 might be the D (6 bases). CDR1 is LNHDA, CDR2 SQIVND, per germline (reference sequence). There are 14 residues in the CDR3. Trimming took off 3 bases at V and 5 bases at J, with 8 bases between the two ends. DNA of the CDR3: TGTGCCAGTAGTATCCGGACAGATAATTCACCCCTCCACTTT. This encodes CASSIRTDNSPLHF.

The chain carries TRBV3-1 (or the pseudogene TRBV3-2) and TRBJ1-2; 9 positions match TRBD1. CDR3 size: 15 residues. From germline, CDR1 is LGHDT and CDR2 YNNKEL (reference sequence). V lost 3 bases, J lost 5 bases, and 7 bases stayed unmatched. The CDR3 spells CASSQSTGGAYGYTF. The CDR3 coding sequence is TGTGCCAGCAGCCAGTCAACAGGGGGCGCTTATGGCTACACCTTC.

DNA of the CDR3: TGTGCCAGCAGGGTGACAGGGACGAACACTGAAGCTTTCTTT. Translation: CASRVTGTNTEAFF. The chain recombines TRBV6-4 with TRBJ1-1; 7 bases align to TRBD1. J gave up 1 base and V 6 bases, and 5 bases lay outside the gene matches. CDR1 and CDR2 (germline): MRHNA, SNTAGT. This CDR3 contains 14 residues.

The chain couples TRBV18 to TRBJ2-7, with 9 bases aligning to TRBD1. V trimming: 2 bases; J trimming: 3 bases; junction bases outside the gene matches: 2. The CDR3 contains 14 residues. Germline CDR1 KGHSH, CDR2 LQKENI. The CDR3 sequence: CASSPETGGYEQYF. In nucleotides, the CDR3 is TGTGCCAGCTCACCAGAGACAGGGGGCTACGAGCAGTACTTC.

The chain recombines TRBV5-1 with TRBJ2-3; TRBD2 aligns across 11 bases. Germline-derived CDR1 and CDR2 are SGHRS and YFSETQ. V lost 4 bases and J lost 4; bases outside the gene matches: 5. The CDR3 has 15 amino acids. CDR3 nucleotides: TGCGCCAGCAGCACCCTAGCGGGAGGTGCAGATACGCAGTATTTT. Amino acids: CASSTLAGGADTQYF.

The chain carries TRBV27 and TRBJ1-2; 11 nucleotides align to TRBD1. Germline V gene lookup returns CDR1 MNHEY and CDR2 SMNVEV (reference sequence). Trimming removed 5 bases from V and 3 bases from J; junction bases left unmatched: 5. This CDR3 has 15 amino acids. CDR3 amino acids: CASSIRTGGDYGYTF. CDR3 bases: TGTGCCAGCAGTATCAGGACAGGGGGCGACTATGGCTACACCTTC.

V and J are TRBV28 and TRBJ1-1; 8 nucleotides agree with TRBD1. This CDR3 comprises 14 residues. The germline V gene encodes CDR1 MDHEN and CDR2 SYDVKM. The V segment lost 2 bases and the J segment 14 bases; nucleotides outside the gene matches: 13. CDR3 coding DNA: TGTGCCAGCAGTTTACTCGGCAACAGGGGGGTTTACTTCTTT. As protein: CASSLLGNRGVYFF. The full variable domain, completed using reference TRBV28 and TRBJ1-1, is DVKVTQSSRYLVKRTGEKVFLECVQDMDHENMFWYRQDPGLGLRLIYFSYDVKMKEKGDIPEGYSVSREKKERFSLILESASTNQTSMYLCASSLLGNRGVYFFGQGTRLTVV.

The chain links TRBV10-2 to TRBJ1-1; D may be TRBD1 (5 bases). Germline loops: CDR1 WSHSY, CDR2 SAAADI. V lost 2 bases to trimming and J lost 0 bases, with 13 bases between them. The CDR3 totals 16 residues. CDR3 nucleotides: TGCGCCAGCAGTGAGCCCCACAGGTTTTTGAACACTGAAGCTTTCTTT. Translated, it gives CASSEPHRFLNTEAFF.